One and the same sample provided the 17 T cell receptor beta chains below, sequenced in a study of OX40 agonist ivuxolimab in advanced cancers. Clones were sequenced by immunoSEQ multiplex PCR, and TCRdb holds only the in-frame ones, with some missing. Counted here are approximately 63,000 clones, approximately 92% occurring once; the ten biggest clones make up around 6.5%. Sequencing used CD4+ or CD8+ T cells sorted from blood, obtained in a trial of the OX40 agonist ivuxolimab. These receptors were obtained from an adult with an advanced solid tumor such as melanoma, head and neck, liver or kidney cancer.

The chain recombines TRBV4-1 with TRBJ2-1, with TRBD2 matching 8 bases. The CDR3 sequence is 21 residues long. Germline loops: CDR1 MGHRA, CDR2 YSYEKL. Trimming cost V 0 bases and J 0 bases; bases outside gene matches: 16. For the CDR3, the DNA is TGCGCCAGCAGCCAAGAAGGGGGGCTCCAGAAGCGGGAGATCTCCTACAATGAGCAGTTCTTC. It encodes CASSQEGGLQKREISYNEQFF.

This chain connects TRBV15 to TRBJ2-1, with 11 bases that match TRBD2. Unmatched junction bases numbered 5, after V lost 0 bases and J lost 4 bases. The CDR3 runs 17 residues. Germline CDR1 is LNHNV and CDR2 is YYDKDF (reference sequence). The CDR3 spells CATSRDWTSGSYNEQFF. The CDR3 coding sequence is TGTGCCACCAGCAGAGATTGGACTAGCGGGTCTTACAATGAGCAGTTCTTC.

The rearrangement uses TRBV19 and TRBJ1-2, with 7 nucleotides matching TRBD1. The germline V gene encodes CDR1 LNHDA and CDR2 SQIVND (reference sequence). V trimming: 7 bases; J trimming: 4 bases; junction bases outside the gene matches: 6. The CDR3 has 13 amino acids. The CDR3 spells CASTFDRAYGYTF. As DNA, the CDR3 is TGTGCCAGTACTTTCGACAGGGCCTATGGCTACACCTTC.

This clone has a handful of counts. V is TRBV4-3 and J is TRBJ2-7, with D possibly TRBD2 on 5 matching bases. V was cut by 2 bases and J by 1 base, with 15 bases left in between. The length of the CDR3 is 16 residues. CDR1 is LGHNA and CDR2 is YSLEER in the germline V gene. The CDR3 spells CASSQSRGTLSYEQYF. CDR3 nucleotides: TGCGCCAGCAGCCAAAGCCGGGGAACTTTATCCTACGAGCAGTACTTC.

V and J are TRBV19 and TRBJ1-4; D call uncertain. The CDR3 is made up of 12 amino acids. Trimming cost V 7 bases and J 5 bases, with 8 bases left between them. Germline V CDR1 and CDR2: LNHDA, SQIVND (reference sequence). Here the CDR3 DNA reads TGTGCCAGTAATTTCGCCAATGAAAAACTGTTTTTT. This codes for CASNFANEKLFF.

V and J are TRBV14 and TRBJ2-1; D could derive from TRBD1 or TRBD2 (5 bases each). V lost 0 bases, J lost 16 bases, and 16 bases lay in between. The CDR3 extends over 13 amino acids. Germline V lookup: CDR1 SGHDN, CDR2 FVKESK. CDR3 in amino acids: CASSQDIPGPSFF. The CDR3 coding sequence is TGTGCCAGCAGCCAAGATATCCCGGGACCGTCCTTCTTC.

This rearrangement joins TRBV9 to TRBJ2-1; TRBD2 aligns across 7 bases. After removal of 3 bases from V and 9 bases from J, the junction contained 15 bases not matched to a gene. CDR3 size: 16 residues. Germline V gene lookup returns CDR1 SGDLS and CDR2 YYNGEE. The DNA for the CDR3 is TGTGCCAGCAGCGCCCAAGGGCGGGAGACTAGTCCTGAGCAGTTCTTC. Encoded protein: CASSAQGRETSPEQFF. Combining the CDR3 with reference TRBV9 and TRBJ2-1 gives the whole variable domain DSGVTQTPKHLITATGQRVTLRCSPRSGDLSVYWYQQSLDQGLQFLIQYYNGEERAKGNILERFSAQQFPDLHSELNLSSLELGDSALYFCASSAQGRETSPEQFFGPGTRLTVL.

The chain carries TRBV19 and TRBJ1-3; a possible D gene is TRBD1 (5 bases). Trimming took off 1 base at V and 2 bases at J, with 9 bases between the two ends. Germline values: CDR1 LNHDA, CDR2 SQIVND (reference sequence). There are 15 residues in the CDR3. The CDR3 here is CASSIGKGTGNTIYF. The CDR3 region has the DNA TGTGCCAGTAGTATAGGCAAGGGGACTGGAAACACCATATATTTT. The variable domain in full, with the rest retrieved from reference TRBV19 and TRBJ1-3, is DGGITQSPKYLFRKEGQNVTLSCEQNLNHDAMYWYRQDPGQGLRLIYYSQIVNDFQKGDIAEGYSVSREKKESFPLTVTSAQKNPTAFYLCASSIGKGTGNTIYFGEGSWLTVV.

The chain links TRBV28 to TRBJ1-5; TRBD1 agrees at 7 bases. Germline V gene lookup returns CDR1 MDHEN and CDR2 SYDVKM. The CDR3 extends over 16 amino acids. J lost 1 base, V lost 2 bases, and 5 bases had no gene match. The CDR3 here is CASSLVGGVSNQPQHF. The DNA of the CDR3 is TGTGCCAGCAGTTTAGTAGGGGGCGTGAGCAATCAGCCCCAGCATTTT. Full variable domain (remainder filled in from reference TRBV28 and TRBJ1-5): DVKVTQSSRYLVKRTGEKVFLECVQDMDHENMFWYRQDPGLGLRLIYFSYDVKMKEKGDIPEGYSVSREKKERFSLILESASTNQTSMYLCASSLVGGVSNQPQHFGDGTRLSIL.

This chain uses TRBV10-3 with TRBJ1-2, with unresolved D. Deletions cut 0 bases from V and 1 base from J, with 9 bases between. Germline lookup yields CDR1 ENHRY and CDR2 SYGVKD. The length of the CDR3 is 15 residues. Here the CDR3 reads CAISESRSSNYGYTF. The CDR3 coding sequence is TGTGCCATCAGTGAGTCCAGGTCTAGTAACTATGGCTACACCTTC.

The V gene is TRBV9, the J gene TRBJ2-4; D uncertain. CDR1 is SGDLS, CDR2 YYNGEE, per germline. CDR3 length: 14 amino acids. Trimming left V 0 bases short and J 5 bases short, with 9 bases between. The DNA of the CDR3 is TGTGCCAGCAGCGTAGACACACGAGAAAACATTCAGTACTTC. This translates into CASSVDTRENIQYF.

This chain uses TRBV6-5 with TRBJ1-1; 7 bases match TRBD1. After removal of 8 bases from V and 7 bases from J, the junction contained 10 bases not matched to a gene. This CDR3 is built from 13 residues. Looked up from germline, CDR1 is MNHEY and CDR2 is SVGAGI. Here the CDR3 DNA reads TGTGCCAGCCGCGGTAAGGGGGCAAGTGAAGCTTTCTTT. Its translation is CASRGKGASEAFF.

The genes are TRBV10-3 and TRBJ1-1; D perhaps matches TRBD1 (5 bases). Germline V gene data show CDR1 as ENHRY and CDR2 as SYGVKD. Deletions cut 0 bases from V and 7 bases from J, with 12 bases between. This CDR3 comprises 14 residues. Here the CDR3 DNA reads TGTGCCATCAGTGAGTCGGGCAGGGAAGGTGAAGCTTTCTTT. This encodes CAISESGREGEAFF.

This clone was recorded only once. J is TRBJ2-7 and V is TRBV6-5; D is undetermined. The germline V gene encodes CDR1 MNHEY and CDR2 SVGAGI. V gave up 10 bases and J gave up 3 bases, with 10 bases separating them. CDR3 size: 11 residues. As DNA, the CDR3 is TGTGCCATTCGAAAAGGCTACGAGCAGTACTTC. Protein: CAIRKGYEQYF.

CDR3 sequence (DNA): TGTGCCAGTAGTCTGGGACAAGACAATGAGCAGTTCTTC. It codes for CASSLGQDNEQFF. The chain is built from TRBV19 and TRBJ2-1, with D maybe TRBD1 (6 bases). The CDR3 runs 13 residues. Trimming cost V 5 bases and J 5 bases, with 10 bases left between them. Germline values: CDR1 LNHDA, CDR2 SQIVND (reference sequence).

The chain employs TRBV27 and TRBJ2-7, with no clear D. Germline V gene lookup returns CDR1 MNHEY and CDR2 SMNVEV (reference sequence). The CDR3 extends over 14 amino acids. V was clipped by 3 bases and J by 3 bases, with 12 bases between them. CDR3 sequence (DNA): TGTGCCAGCAGTTTTCGACAAGAATTCTACGAGCAGTACTTC. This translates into CASSFRQEFYEQYF.

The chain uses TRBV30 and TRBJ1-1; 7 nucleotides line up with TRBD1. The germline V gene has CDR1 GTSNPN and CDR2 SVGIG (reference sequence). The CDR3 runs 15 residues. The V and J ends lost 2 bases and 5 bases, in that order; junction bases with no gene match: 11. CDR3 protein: CAWSHDREKGTEAFF. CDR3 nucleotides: TGTGCCTGGAGTCACGACAGGGAGAAGGGTACTGAAGCTTTCTTT.